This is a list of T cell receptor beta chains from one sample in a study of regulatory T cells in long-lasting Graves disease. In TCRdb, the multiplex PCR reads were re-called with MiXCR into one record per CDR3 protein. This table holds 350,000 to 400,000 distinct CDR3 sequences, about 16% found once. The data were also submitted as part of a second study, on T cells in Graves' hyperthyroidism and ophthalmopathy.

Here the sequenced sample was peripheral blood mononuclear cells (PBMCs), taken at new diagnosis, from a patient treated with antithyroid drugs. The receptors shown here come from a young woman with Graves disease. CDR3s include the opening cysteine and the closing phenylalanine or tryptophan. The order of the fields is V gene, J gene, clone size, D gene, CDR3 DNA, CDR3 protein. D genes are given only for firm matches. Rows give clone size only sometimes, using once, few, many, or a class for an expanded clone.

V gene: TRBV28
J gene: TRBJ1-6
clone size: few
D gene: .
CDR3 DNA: TGTGCCAGCAGTTTATCCCCCAAAGGGGGGTCACCCCTCCACTTT
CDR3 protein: CASSLSPKGGSPLHF

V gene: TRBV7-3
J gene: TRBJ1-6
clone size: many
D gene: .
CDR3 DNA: TGTGCCAGCAGCTATCAGGGTGACGGTTCACCCCTCCACTTT
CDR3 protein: CASSYQGDGSPLHF

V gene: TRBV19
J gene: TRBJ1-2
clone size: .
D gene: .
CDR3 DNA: TGTGCCAGTAGTATAGGAGTTCGGCATGGCTACACCTTC
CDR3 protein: CASSIGVRHGYTF

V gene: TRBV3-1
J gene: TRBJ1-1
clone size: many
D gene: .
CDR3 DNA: TGTGCCAGCAGCCAAGTCGTAAGGGGCACTGAAGCTTTCTTT
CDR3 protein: CASSQVVRGTEAFF

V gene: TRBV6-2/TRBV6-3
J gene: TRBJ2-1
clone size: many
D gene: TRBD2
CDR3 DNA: TGTGCCAGCAGTTACGGGCTAGCGGGGGAGCCCTCCTACAATGAGCAGTTCTTC
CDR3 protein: CASSYGLAGEPSYNEQFF

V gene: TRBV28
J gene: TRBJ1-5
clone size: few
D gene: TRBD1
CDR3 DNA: TGTGCCAGCAGTTCGGGGGACAGTTATAGCAATCAGCCCCAGCATTTT
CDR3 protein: CASSSGDSYSNQPQHF

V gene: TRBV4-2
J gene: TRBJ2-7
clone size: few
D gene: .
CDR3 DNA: TGTGCCAGCAGCCTTACCGGGCCCTTCTACGAGCAGTACTTC
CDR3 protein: CASSLTGPFYEQYF

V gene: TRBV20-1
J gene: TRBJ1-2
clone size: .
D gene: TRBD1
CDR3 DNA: TGCAGTGCCCTCATAGGGGGCGGCTATGGCTACACCTTC
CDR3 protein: CSALIGGGYGYTF

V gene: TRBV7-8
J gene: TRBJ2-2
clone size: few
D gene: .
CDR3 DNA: TGTGCCAGCAGCTCCCCCCTGGAAGGGGAGAACACCGGGGAGCTGTTTTTT
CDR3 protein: CASSSPLEGENTGELFF

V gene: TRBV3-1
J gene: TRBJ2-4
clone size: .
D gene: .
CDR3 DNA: TGTGCCAGCAGCCAGGGTCCCATAGCCAAAAACATTCAGTACTTC
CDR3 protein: CASSQGPIAKNIQYF

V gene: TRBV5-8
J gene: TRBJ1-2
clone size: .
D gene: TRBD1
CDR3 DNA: TGTGCCATCTTTACCACCCGGGACAGGGACCGTATTAACTATGGCTACACCTTC
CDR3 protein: CAIFTTRDRDRINYGYTF

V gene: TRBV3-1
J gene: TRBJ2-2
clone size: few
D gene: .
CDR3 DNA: TGTACCAGCAGCCCTCTGGGGGCGAACACCGGGGAGCTGTTTTTT
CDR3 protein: CTSSPLGANTGELFF

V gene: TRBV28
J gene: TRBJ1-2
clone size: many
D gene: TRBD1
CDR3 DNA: TGTGCCAGCAGCTCGACCCCGGGACAGGGGAATGGCTACACCTTC
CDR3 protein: CASSSTPGQGNGYTF

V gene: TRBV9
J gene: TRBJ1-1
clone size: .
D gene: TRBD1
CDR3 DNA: TGTGCCAGCAGCTTAGGCGGGGGGACAGGGGGCGCTGAAGCTTTCTTT
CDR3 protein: CASSLGGGTGGAEAFF

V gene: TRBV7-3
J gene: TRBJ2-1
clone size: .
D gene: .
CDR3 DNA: TGTGCCAGCAGCTTGAATCTAGACAATGAGCAGTTCTTC
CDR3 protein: CASSLNLDNEQFF

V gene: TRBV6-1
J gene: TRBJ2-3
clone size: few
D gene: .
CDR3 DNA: TGTGCCAGCAGCCGGGCATCGAGGCTCACAGATACGCAGTATTTT
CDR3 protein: CASSRASRLTDTQYF

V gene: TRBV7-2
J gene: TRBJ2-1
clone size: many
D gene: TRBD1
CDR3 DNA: TGTGCCAGCAGCCGGACAGGGGAGAATGAGCAGTTCTTC
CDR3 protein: CASSRTGENEQFF

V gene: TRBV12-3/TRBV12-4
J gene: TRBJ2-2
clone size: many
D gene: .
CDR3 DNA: TGTGCCAGCAGCCAAACTACAGGAACCGGGGAGCTGTTTTTT
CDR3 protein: CASSQTTGTGELFF

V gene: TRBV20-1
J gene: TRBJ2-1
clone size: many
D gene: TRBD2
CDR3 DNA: TGCAGTGCTAGAAATATCCTGACTAGCGGGAGTCACTACAATGAGCAGTTCTTC
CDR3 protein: CSARNILTSGSHYNEQFF

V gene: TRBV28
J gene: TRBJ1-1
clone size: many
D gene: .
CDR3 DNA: TGTGCCAGCAGTTTAGGGGGTTTGGTTCGCGCTGAAGCTTTCTTT
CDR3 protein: CASSLGGLVRAEAFF

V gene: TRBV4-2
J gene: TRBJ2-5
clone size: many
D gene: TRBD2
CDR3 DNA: TGTGCCAGCAGCCAAACTAGCGGGGGGGCCGGAGAGACCCAGTACTTC
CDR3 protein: CASSQTSGGAGETQYF

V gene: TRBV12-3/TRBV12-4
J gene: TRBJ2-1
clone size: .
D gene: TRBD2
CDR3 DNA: TGTGCCAGCAGATTGACTAGCGGGGGTCTCGATGAGCAGTTCTTC
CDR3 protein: CASRLTSGGLDEQFF

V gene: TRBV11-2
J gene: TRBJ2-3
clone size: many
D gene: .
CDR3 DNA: TGTGCCAGCAGCTTAGGGGAGGCAGATACGCAGTATTTT
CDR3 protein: CASSLGEADTQYF

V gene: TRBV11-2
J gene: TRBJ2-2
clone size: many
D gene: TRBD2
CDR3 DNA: TGTGCCAGCAGCTTAGCGGGAGGTTACACCGGGGAGCTGTTTTTT
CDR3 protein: CASSLAGGYTGELFF

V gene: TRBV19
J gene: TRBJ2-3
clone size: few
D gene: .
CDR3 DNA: TGTGCCAGTAGTATAGGTAGAGGAGATACGCAGTATTTT
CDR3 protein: CASSIGRGDTQYF

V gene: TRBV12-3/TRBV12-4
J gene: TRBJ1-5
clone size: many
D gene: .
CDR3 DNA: TGTGCCAGCAGTGCGGGAGAACAGCCCCAGCATTTT
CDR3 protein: CASSAGEQPQHF

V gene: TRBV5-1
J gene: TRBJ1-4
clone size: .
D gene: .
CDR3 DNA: TGCGCCAGCAGCTCTTTACCGGGGTCTAATGAAAAACTGTTTTTT
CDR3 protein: CASSSLPGSNEKLFF

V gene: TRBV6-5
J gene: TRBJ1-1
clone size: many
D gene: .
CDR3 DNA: TGTGCCAGCAGTTACTCGGGGTTGGTAGGCAGGAACACTGAAGCTTTCTTT
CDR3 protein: CASSYSGLVGRNTEAFF

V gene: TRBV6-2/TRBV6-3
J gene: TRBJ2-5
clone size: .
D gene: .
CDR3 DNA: TGTGCCAGCAGTTACTCGGGGGGGCCAACAAAGACCCAGTACTTC
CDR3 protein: CASSYSGGPTKTQYF

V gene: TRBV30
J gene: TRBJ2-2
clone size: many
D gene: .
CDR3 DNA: TGTGCCTGGAGTGTATGGGGAGTGAACACCGGGGAGCTGTTTTTT
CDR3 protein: CAWSVWGVNTGELFF

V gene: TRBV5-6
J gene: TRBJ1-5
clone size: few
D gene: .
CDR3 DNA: TGTGCCAGCAGCTTGATGCAGGGGCTGGCGAGCAATCAGCCCCAGCATTTT
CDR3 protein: CASSLMQGLASNQPQHF

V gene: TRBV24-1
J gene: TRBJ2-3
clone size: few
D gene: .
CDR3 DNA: TGTGCCACCAGTGATTATGCCAGGGCACAGGATACGCAGTATTTT
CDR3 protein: CATSDYARAQDTQYF